This T cell receptor (beta chain) was captured in a study of T cells in Graves' hyperthyroidism and ophthalmopathy. Study details: Peripheral blood specimens were obtained at initial diagnosis, prior to any treatment. Study results and limitations: Ophthalmopathy and stable hyperthyroidism were told apart by a 13 V-J model.

The table lists this clonotype with many counts. As yet, its antigen is unknown. Template material for amplifying TCR beta CDR3 regions consisted of RNA transcripts. Initially, a first-round RT-PCR of the TCR CDR3 employed the HTBI primer set. TCRdb analysed the multiplex PCR reads with MiXCR anew, one entry per CDR3 protein. The sample lists about 210,000 distinct CDR3 sequences, roughly 17% occurring once. Specimen: blood. The sequence was obtained from a man aged 50-60 years with Graves' hyperthyroidism.

As DNA, the CDR3 is TGTGCCAGCAGCTCAGGACAGGGGAGCTCCTACGAGCAGTACTTC. Its translation is CASSSGQGSSYEQYF. The gene calls are TRBV7-8 and TRBJ2-7, with TRBD1 identical over 9 bases. Trimming removed 4 bases from V and 0 bases from J; junction bases left unmatched: 4. In germline, CDR1 is SGHVS, CDR2 FQNEAQ. This CDR3 has 15 residues.